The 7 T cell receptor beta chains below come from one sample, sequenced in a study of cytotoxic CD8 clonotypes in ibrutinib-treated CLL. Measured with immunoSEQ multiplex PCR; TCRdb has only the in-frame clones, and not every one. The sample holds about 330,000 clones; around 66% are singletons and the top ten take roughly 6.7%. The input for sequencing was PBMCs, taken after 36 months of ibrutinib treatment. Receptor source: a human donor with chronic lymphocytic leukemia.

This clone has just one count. The CDR3 DNA reads as TGTGCCAGCAGCTACCCTCTAGGCCCGCCTCAAGAGACCCAGTACTTC. Its protein product is CASSYPLGPPQETQYF. The V call is TRBV7-9, the J call TRBJ2-5; D unresolved. Germline CDR1 reads SEHNR; CDR2 reads FQNEAQ (reference sequence). The CDR3 is 16 residues long. V was trimmed by 4 bases and J by 2 bases, leaving 17 bases between them. Drawing the rest from reference TRBV7-9 and TRBJ2-5, the complete variable domain is DTGVSQNPRHKITKRGQNVTFRCDPISEHNRLYWYRQTLGQGPEFLTYFQNEAQLEKSRLLSDRFSAERPKGSFSTLEIQRTEQGDSAMYLCASSYPLGPPQETQYFGPGTRLLVL.

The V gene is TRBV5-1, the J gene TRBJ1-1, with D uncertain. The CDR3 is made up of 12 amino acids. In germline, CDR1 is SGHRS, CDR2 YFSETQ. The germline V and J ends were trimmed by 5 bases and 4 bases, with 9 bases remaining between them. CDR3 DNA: TGCGCCAGCAGGCGGGAGAGCACTGAAGCTTTCTTT. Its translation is CASRRESTEAFF.

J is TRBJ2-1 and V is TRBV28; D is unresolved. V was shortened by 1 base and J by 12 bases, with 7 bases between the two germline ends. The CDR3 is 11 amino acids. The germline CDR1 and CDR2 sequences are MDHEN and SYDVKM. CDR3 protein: CASSLLGSQFF. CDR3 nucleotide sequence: TGTGCCAGCAGTTTATTAGGTTCGCAGTTCTTC. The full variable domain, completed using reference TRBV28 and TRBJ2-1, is DVKVTQSSRYLVKRTGEKVFLECVQDMDHENMFWYRQDPGLGLRLIYFSYDVKMKEKGDIPEGYSVSREKKERFSLILESASTNQTSMYLCASSLLGSQFFGPGTRLTVL.

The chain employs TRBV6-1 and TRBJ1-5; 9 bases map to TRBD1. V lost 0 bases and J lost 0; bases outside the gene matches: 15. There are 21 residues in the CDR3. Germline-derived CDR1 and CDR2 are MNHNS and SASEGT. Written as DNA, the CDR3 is TGTGCCAGCAGTGAAGCAACACCGGGACAGGGAGTCGGATATAGCAATCAGCCCCAGCATTTT. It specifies CASSEATPGQGVGYSNQPQHF.

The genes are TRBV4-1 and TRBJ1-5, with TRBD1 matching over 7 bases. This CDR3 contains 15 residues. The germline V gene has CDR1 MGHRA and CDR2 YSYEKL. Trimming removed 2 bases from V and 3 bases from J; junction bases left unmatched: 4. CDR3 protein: CASSQPDRDNQPQHF. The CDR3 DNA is TGCGCCAGCAGCCAACCTGACAGGGACAATCAGCCCCAGCATTTT.

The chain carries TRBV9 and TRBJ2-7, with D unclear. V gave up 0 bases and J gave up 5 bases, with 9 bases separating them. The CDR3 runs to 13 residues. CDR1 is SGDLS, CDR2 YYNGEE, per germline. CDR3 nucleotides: TGTGCCAGCAGCGTAGGGGTACGAAACGAGCAGTACTTC. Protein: CASSVGVRNEQYF.

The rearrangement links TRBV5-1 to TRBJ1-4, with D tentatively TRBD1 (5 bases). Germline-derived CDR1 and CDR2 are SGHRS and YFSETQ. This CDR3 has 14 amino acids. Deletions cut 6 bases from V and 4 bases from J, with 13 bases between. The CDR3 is CASTAGTNNEKLFF. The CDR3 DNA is TGCGCCAGCACTGCGGGGACTAATAATGAAAAACTGTTTTTT.